The 26 T cell receptor beta chains given below trace back to one sample, sequenced in a study of cytomegalovirus exposure and HLA in healthy donors. Primers for the PCR totalled 60 Vbeta and 13 Jbeta. Produced via immunoSEQ multiplex PCR; TCRdb's table is partial and in-frame only. The repertoire includes some 200,000 clones, roughly 87% of them detected once, and about 1.6% sits in the top ten. The sequenced sample consisted of PBMCs. These receptors were taken from a man aged 45-65 years in good health and CMV-seronegative.

The genes are TRBV6-6 and TRBJ1-5; no firm D call. The CDR3 runs 15 residues. The V and J ends lost 2 bases and 5 bases respectively, with 13 bases between them. Germline values: CDR1 MNHNY, CDR2 SVGAGI (reference sequence). The CDR3, as DNA: TGTGCCAGCAGTTACCGGGGAGCGGGCGATCAGCCCCAGCATTTT. It is translated as CASSYRGAGDQPQHF.

V and J are TRBV11-2 and TRBJ2-3; TRBD2 agrees at 13 bases. V was pared by 5 bases and J by 2 bases, with 7 bases of the junction left unmatched. CDR3 size: 17 residues. Germline CDR1 reads SGHAT; CDR2 reads FQNNGV. The CDR3 DNA sequence: TGTGCCAGCAGCCGAAGGACTAGCGGGGGCCTCACAGATACGCAGTATTTT. As protein: CASSRRTSGGLTDTQYF.

This clone appeared a few times. The chain recombines TRBV7-9 with TRBJ2-5; 8 bases are shared with TRBD1. Losses at the gene ends were 5 bases for V and 3 bases for J; bases not matched to a gene: 8. This CDR3 spans 15 amino acids. Germline V CDR1 and CDR2: SEHNR, FQNEAQ (reference sequence). The CDR3 bases are TGTGCCAGCAGCCCCCGGCCAGGGGGCAAAGAGACCCAGTACTTC. It is translated as CASSPRPGGKETQYF.

The chain recombines TRBV9 with TRBJ2-3; TRBD2 aligns across 7 bases. The germline V gene has CDR1 SGDLS and CDR2 YYNGEE. The CDR3 has 14 amino acids. V lost 1 base and J lost 9; bases outside the gene matches: 8. CDR3 amino acids: CASSVRLTSRTQYF. The CDR3 region has the DNA TGTGCCAGCAGCGTACGCTTGACTAGCCGGACGCAGTATTTT.

The chain couples TRBV25-1 to TRBJ2-1, with a weak D call TRBD2 (6 bases). This CDR3 comprises 13 residues. CDR1 is MGHDK, CDR2 SYGVNS, per germline. Trimming removed 3 bases at V and 10 bases at J, with 13 bases between. The CDR3 region has the DNA TGTGCCAGCAGTGATCTAGCGCGGGACGAGCAGTTCTTC. This codes for CASSDLARDEQFF.

The chain's CDR3 is CASSGRTSGKPPSWEQYF. The CDR3 coding sequence is TGTGCCAGCAGCGGACGGACTAGCGGGAAACCACCCTCCTGGGAGCAGTACTTC. The V gene is TRBV14, the J gene TRBJ2-7; 12 bases align to TRBD2. Germline CDR1 is SGHDN and CDR2 is FVKESK. The CDR3 totals 18 residues. Unmatched junction bases numbered 18, after V lost 5 bases and J lost 7 bases.

This chain links TRBV7-2 with TRBJ2-5, with a tentative D call TRBD2 (6 bases). The CDR3 length is 15 residues. V lost 1 base and J lost 5, with 14 bases in between. Germline CDR1 reads SGHTA; CDR2 reads FQGNSA. In DNA form, the CDR3 reads TGTGCCAGCAGCTTAGGGTTGCGGGATAGGGAGACCCAGTACTTC. This codes for CASSLGLRDRETQYF. Variable domain in full (rest from reference TRBV7-2 and TRBJ2-5): GAGVSQSPSNKVTEKGKDVELRCDPISGHTALYWYRQSLGQGLEFLIYFQGNSAPDKSGLPSDRFSAERTGGSVSTLTIQRTQQEDSAVYLCASSLGLRDRETQYFGPGTRLLVL.

The chain is built from TRBV30 and TRBJ1-2; TRBD1 aligns across 7 bases. Per the germline V gene, CDR1 is GTSNPN and CDR2 is SVGIG (reference sequence). J gave up 7 bases and V 0 bases, and 2 bases lay outside the gene matches. The CDR3 spans 12 residues. For the CDR3, the DNA is TGTGCCTGGAGTGTAGGGACAGCTGGCTACACCTTC. Translating it yields CAWSVGTAGYTF.

V usage is TRBV11-2 and J usage is TRBJ1-4; 7 bases line up with TRBD1. The CDR3 length is 15 residues. V was pared by 4 bases and J by 3 bases, with 5 bases of the junction left unmatched. The V gene's germline CDR1 is SGHAT and CDR2 FQNNGV. The CDR3 loop is CASSSAGTANEKLFF. The CDR3 bases are TGTGCCAGCAGCTCAGCCGGGACAGCTAATGAAAAACTGTTTTTT.

This chain uses TRBV11-1 with TRBJ2-3, with D unclear. CDR1 SGHAT and CDR2 FQDESV come from the germline V gene (reference sequence). CDR3 length equals 14 residues. Trimming pared 3 bases from V and 2 bases from J, leaving 9 bases between. The CDR3 here is CASSFGLVTDTQYF. The CDR3 DNA reads TGTGCCAGCAGCTTTGGGCTGGTCACAGATACGCAGTATTTT.

CDR3 coding DNA: TGTGCCAGCAGTGGGGCCCTGAGCAATCAGCCCCAGCATTTT. Its translation: CASSGALSNQPQHF. The J gene is TRBJ1-5, the V gene TRBV2, with D unresolved. The CDR3 covers 14 residues. Trimming stripped 4 bases from V and 1 base from J, with 8 bases between. Germline assignment: CDR1 SNHLY and CDR2 FYNNEI. Drawing the rest from reference TRBV2 and TRBJ1-5, the complete variable domain is EPEVTQTPSHQVTQMGQEVILRCVPISNHLYFYWYRQILGQKVEFLVSFYNNEISEKSEIFDDQFSVERPDGSNFTLKIRSTKLEDSAMYFCASSGALSNQPQHFGDGTRLSIL.

This chain joins TRBV19 and TRBJ2-3; a weak D match, TRBD2 (6 bases). The CDR3 sequence is 13 residues long. Trimming removed 6 bases at V and 4 bases at J, with 11 bases between. Germline V CDR1 and CDR2: LNHDA, SQIVND (reference sequence). CDR3 sequence reads: CASSGSVADTQYF. The CDR3 nucleotides are TGTGCCAGTAGCGGGAGCGTCGCAGATACGCAGTATTTT.

This clone was picked up a small number of times. The chain links TRBV28 to TRBJ2-6; no reliable D call. V shed 5 bases and J shed 14 bases, with 19 bases lying between them. This CDR3 has 14 residues. Per germline, CDR1 MDHEN and CDR2 SYDVKM. This chain's CDR3 is CASSLQETRHLLTF. In nucleotides, the CDR3 is TGTGCCAGCAGTCTGCAAGAGACCAGGCACCTCCTGACTTTC.

This rearrangement joins TRBV19 to TRBJ1-2, with TRBD1 identical over 8 bases. The CDR3 is 14 amino acids. Germline lookup yields CDR1 LNHDA and CDR2 SQIVND (reference sequence). V gave up 3 bases and J gave up 5 bases; unmatched junction bases: 5. DNA for the CDR3: TGTGCCAGTAGTATGCGGACAGGGCGGTATGGCTACACCTTC. Its translation: CASSMRTGRYGYTF.

The rearrangement links TRBV6-5 to TRBJ2-2, with D uncertain. The ends were cut back, 5 bases at V and 3 bases at J, with 7 bases in the middle. Germline CDR1 reads MNHEY; CDR2 reads SVGAGI. The length of the CDR3 is 13 residues. CDR3 loop: CASSTSHTGELFF. In nucleotides, the CDR3 is TGTGCCAGCAGTACAAGTCACACCGGGGAGCTGTTTTTT.

The genes are TRBV4-1 and TRBJ2-3, with 10 bases identical to TRBD2. Per germline, CDR1 MGHRA and CDR2 YSYEKL. V was clipped by 7 bases and J by 5 bases; unmatched bases: 9. The CDR3 has 15 amino acids. The CDR3 region is CASTLQRGGLDTQYF. The DNA of the CDR3 is TGCGCCAGCACCCTCCAGCGGGGGGGCTTAGATACGCAGTATTTT.

The chain links TRBV29-1 to TRBJ1-1; 9 bases match TRBD1. The length of the CDR3 is 13 residues. Trimming cost V 7 bases and J 2 bases; bases outside gene matches: 5. The germline V gene encodes CDR1 SQVTM and CDR2 ANQGSEA. DNA for the CDR3: TGCAGCGCAACAGGGGGCGGAAACACTGAAGCTTTCTTT. Its protein is CSATGGGNTEAFF.

This rearrangement joins TRBV9 to TRBJ1-6, with TRBD1 matching over 10 bases. V was clipped by 4 bases and J by 9 bases; unmatched bases: 7. This CDR3 has 15 amino acids. CDR1 and CDR2 from the germline V gene are SGDLS and YYNGEE. CDR3 nucleotides: TGTGCCAGCAGCACGACGACAGGGGGCGGTTCACCCCTCCACTTT. Protein sequence: CASSTTTGGGSPLHF.

The gene calls are TRBV18 and TRBJ2-3; TRBD2 agrees at 11 bases. CDR3 length equals 15 residues. From germline, CDR1 is KGHSH and CDR2 LQKENI. Trimming removed 6 bases from V and 6 bases from J; junction bases left unmatched: 8. The CDR3 nucleotides read TGTGCCAGCTCTCCCTCTAGCGGGGGGTTTGATACGCAGTATTTT. Translating it yields CASSPSSGGFDTQYF.

V and J are TRBV5-1 and TRBJ2-7; TRBD1 might be the D (5 bases). The CDR3 consists of 15 residues. V shed 0 bases and J shed 0 bases, with 10 bases lying between them. CDR1 SGHRS and CDR2 YFSETQ come from the germline V gene. The CDR3 bases are TGCGCCAGCAGCTTGGGACAGCCGAGCTCCTACGAGCAGTACTTC. Translated: CASSLGQPSSYEQYF. Full variable domain (rest looked up from reference TRBV5-1 and TRBJ2-7): KAGVTQTPRYLIKTRGQQVTLSCSPISGHRSVSWYQQTPGQGLQFLFEYFSETQRNKGNFPGRFSGRQFSNSRSEMNVSTLELGDSALYLCASSLGQPSSYEQYFGPGTRLTVT.

This chain uses TRBV6-6 with TRBJ2-3; 12 bases are shared with TRBD2. Trimming cost V 7 bases and J 4 bases; bases outside gene matches: 9. From germline, CDR1 is MNHNY and CDR2 SVGAGI (reference sequence). CDR3 length equals 16 residues. In DNA, the CDR3 is TGTGCCAGCACTGTGACTAGCGGGAGTTCTGCAGATACGCAGTATTTT. Amino acid sequence: CASTVTSGSSADTQYF.

This sequence joins TRBV7-9 and TRBJ1-2, with TRBD1 as a possible D gene (5 bases). Germline CDR1 reads SEHNR; CDR2 reads FQNEAQ (reference sequence). This CDR3 comprises 12 residues. V was shortened by 7 bases and J by 5 bases, with 11 bases between the two germline ends. DNA for the CDR3: TGTGCCAGCAACCGGGAGGGGTATGGCTACACCTTC. Amino acid sequence: CASNREGYGYTF.

The rearrangement joins TRBV28 to TRBJ2-3; 13 bases agree with TRBD2. Losses at the gene ends were 5 bases for V and 4 bases for J; bases not matched to a gene: 6. This CDR3 region has 16 residues. Germline CDR1 is MDHEN and CDR2 is SYDVKM. CDR3 sequence reads: CASSTRTSGRADTQYF. The CDR3, as DNA: TGTGCCAGCAGTACCCGGACTAGCGGGAGAGCAGATACGCAGTATTTT.

The sample holds a few counts of this clone. The CDR3, as DNA: TGTGCCAGCAATTCATACAGAGATCATAACTATGGCTACACCTTC. Translating it yields CASNSYRDHNYGYTF. The V and J genes are TRBV6-5 and TRBJ1-2; D is undetermined. The CDR3 runs to 15 residues. V lost 7 bases and J lost 1, with 16 bases in between. CDR1 is MNHEY, CDR2 SVGAGI, per germline.

The gene calls are TRBV5-4 and TRBJ1-2; maybe TRBD1 (5 bases). CDR3 length equals 13 residues. Germline CDR1 and CDR2: SGHNT and YYREEE (reference sequence). The V and J ends lost 1 base and 7 bases respectively, with 11 bases between them. The CDR3 DNA reads TGTGCCAGCAGCTTGCAGGGTTTGGCTGGCTACACCTTC. Amino acids: CASSLQGLAGYTF.

This chain connects TRBV6-1 to TRBJ1-2; D perhaps matches TRBD1 (6 bases). The germline V gene has CDR1 MNHNS and CDR2 SASEGT. The CDR3 is 15 residues long. The V gene lost 6 bases and the J gene lost 0 bases, with 14 bases spanning the gap. The CDR3 sequence is CASSKEGGANYGYTF. The CDR3 nucleotides are TGTGCCAGCAGCAAGGAAGGGGGAGCTAACTATGGCTACACCTTC.